The 16 T cell receptor beta chains below come from one sample, sequenced in a study of T cell changes during pregnancy in multiple sclerosis (dated by TCRdb to about 2019). Preparation of the library involved the immunoSEQ multiplex PCR assay. Held by TCRdb, this immuneACCESS table contains in-frame sequences only and omits some clones. Under half of the omission traces to an unresolved V gene where checked; the cause of the rest is unknown. The sample contains some 100,000 clones, about 94% of them found a single time. The top ten constitute approximately 1% of the sample. The source was peripheral blood, collected before pregnancy. The receptor source for this set is a female donor with multiple sclerosis, enrolled in a pregnancy study.

Only one count was recorded for this clone. J is TRBJ1-1 and V is TRBV5-1; 10 bases line up with TRBD1. In germline, CDR1 is SGHRS, CDR2 YFSETQ. The CDR3 is made up of 15 amino acids. V lost 7 bases and J lost 5; bases outside the gene matches: 11. The DNA for the CDR3 is TGCGCCAGCGCGCTCCGGACAGGGGGGGGGACTGAAGCTTTCTTT. This encodes CASALRTGGGTEAFF.

The chain combines TRBV27 with TRBJ2-7; TRBD2 matches at 10 bases. V shed 9 bases and J 4 bases; nucleotides not matched to a gene: 9. The CDR3 sequence is 14 residues long. Germline V lookup: CDR1 MNHEY, CDR2 SMNVEV (reference sequence). The CDR3 here is CASGVGLAPYEQYF. The CDR3 DNA sequence: TGTGCCAGTGGAGTGGGACTAGCGCCTTACGAGCAGTACTTC.

CDR3: CASLSGRVYEQYF. The CDR3 region has the DNA TGTGCCAGCTTGAGCGGGAGGGTCTACGAGCAGTACTTC. The chain carries TRBV28 and TRBJ2-7; TRBD2 matches 10 bases. This CDR3 region has 13 residues. Trimming at V came to 8 bases and at J to 3 bases, leaving 4 bases not matched to a gene. The germline V gene encodes CDR1 MDHEN and CDR2 SYDVKM.

V gene TRBV30 combines with J gene TRBJ2-7, with 10 bases aligning to TRBD2. The CDR3 sequence is 17 residues long. Germline CDR1 reads GTSNPN; CDR2 reads SVGIG (reference sequence). J gave up 2 bases and V 3 bases, and 13 bases lay outside the gene matches. For the CDR3, the DNA is TGTGCCTGGAGAGGGGCTAGCGGGAGCTTCTTCCCCTACGAGCAGTACTTC. It translates to CAWRGASGSFFPYEQYF.

Points on this clone: One end of the junction fails to match germline, which may point to a read error. The V call is TRBV7-6, the J call TRBJ2-7; 7 bases are shared with TRBD2. The V gene's germline CDR1 is SGHVS and CDR2 FNYEAQ. There are 13 residues in the CDR3. The CDR3 nucleotides read TGTGCCAGCAGCCTAGCGGTCTCGGACGAGCAGTACTTC. Translating it yields CASSLAVSDEQYF.

The chain is built from TRBV5-3 and TRBJ2-3; unclear D gene. Being an ORF, TRBV5-3 has a function that is uncertain. V was shortened by 0 bases and J by 1 base, with 9 bases between the two germline ends. CDR3 length equals 15 residues. In nucleotides, the CDR3 is TGTGCCAGAAGCTTGGGACACAACCGCACAGATACGCAGTATTTT. Translated, it gives CARSLGHNRTDTQYF.

The CDR3 loop reads CASSQGLGVYNEQFF. CDR3 DNA sequence: TGTGCCAGCAGCCAAGGGCTAGGAGTTTACAATGAGCAGTTCTTC. V usage is TRBV14 and J usage is TRBJ2-1, with D hard to call. The V end lost 1 base, the J end lost 4 bases, and 11 bases lay between the germline ends. The CDR3 is 15 residues long. Germline values: CDR1 SGHDN, CDR2 FVKESK.

In this sample, this clone turned up once. This chain joins TRBV19 and TRBJ1-4, with D unresolved. Looked up from germline, CDR1 is LNHDA and CDR2 is SQIVND (reference sequence). V gave up 3 bases and J gave up 8 bases, with 7 bases separating them. The length of the CDR3 is 12 residues. The CDR3 here is CASSMSGEKLFF. CDR3 DNA sequence: TGTGCCAGTAGTATGTCGGGAGAAAAACTGTTTTTT.

The rearrangement links TRBV6-5 to TRBJ2-1; no clear D. The CDR3 totals 13 residues. Per the germline V gene, CDR1 is MNHEY and CDR2 is SVGAGI. Trimming took off 2 bases at V and 2 bases at J, with 4 bases between the two ends. CDR3 in amino acids: CASSYAAYNEQFF. The CDR3 DNA reads TGTGCCAGCAGTTACGCAGCCTACAATGAGCAGTTCTTC.

The rearrangement uses TRBV27 and TRBJ2-2; 8 bases are shared with TRBD1. V shed 4 bases and J 4 bases; nucleotides not matched to a gene: 5. The CDR3 consists of 15 residues. Per germline, CDR1 MNHEY and CDR2 SMNVEV (reference sequence). CDR3 coding DNA: TGTGCCAGCAGTTGGAGGACAGGGTCCACCGGGGAGCTGTTTTTT. Protein sequence: CASSWRTGSTGELFF.

DNA of the CDR3: TGTGCCAGCAGCCAAGGCGGGACCGGCGCAGATACGCAGTATTTT. Translation gives CASSQGGTGADTQYF. The chain recombines TRBV14 with TRBJ2-3; D is possibly TRBD2 (6 bases). Trimming shortened V by 1 base and J by 4 bases, and 12 bases separated the two germline ends. Germline CDR1 SGHDN, CDR2 FVKESK. This CDR3 contains 15 residues.

J is TRBJ2-2 and V is TRBV11-2; 7 nucleotides line up with TRBD1. Germline values: CDR1 SGHAT, CDR2 FQNNGV. This CDR3 contains 15 residues. Germline trimming cut 2 bases from V and 7 bases from J; bases unmatched to any gene: 7. The CDR3 sequence: CASSLWRGGNGELFF. DNA for the CDR3: TGTGCCAGCAGCTTATGGAGAGGGGGCAACGGGGAGCTGTTTTTT.

V usage is TRBV9 and J usage is TRBJ1-4, with 8 bases fitting TRBD1. The germline V gene encodes CDR1 SGDLS and CDR2 YYNGEE. This CDR3 region has 17 residues. V trimming: 0 bases; J trimming: 7 bases; junction bases outside the gene matches: 11. CDR3 in amino acids: CASSVGTPGGWGEKLFF. The CDR3 DNA is TGTGCCAGCAGCGTAGGGACTCCAGGGGGCTGGGGTGAAAAACTGTTTTTT.

This clone was seen a handful of times. The chain is built from TRBV30 and TRBJ1-1, with D perhaps matching TRBD1 (5 bases). V was cut by 5 bases and J by 12 bases, with 13 bases left in between. Germline CDR1 and CDR2: GTSNPN and SVGIG (reference sequence). The CDR3 consists of 10 residues. The CDR3 is CAWGPAGPFF. CDR3 bases: TGTGCCTGGGGGCCCGCGGGGCCTTTCTTT.

This chain links TRBV27 with TRBJ2-7; D unresolved. CDR1 is MNHEY and CDR2 is SMNVEV in the germline V gene (reference sequence). V dropped 0 bases and J dropped 2 bases, with 5 bases sitting between them. The CDR3 contains 13 residues. In DNA, the CDR3 is TGTGCCAGCAGTTTATCGAGCGCCTACGAGCAGTACTTC. Its translation is CASSLSSAYEQYF.

CDR3 sequence: CATSNPAGTGTSEQYF. The CDR3 bases are TGTGCCACCAGCAATCCAGCCGGGACAGGGACAAGCGAGCAGTACTTC. This chain links TRBV15 with TRBJ2-7; 9 positions agree with TRBD1. The CDR3 loop spans 16 amino acids. Germline assignment: CDR1 LNHNV and CDR2 YYDKDF (reference sequence). Trimming at V came to 4 bases and at J to 6 bases, leaving 13 bases not matched to a gene.